These T cell receptor beta chains were read from a single sample in a study of shared clonotypes between healthy human individuals. The data were produced by immunoSEQ multiplex PCR, yet TCRdb's version contains in-frame clones alone and is incomplete. The sample shows roughly 2.1 million clones, more than 85% of them seen only once. The sequenced sample consisted of naive CD8+ T cells from PBMCs. Every receptor here comes from a man aged 18 to 30 in good health. Some clones in this sample may be carry-over from other donors' samples. Both conserved end residues are part of each CDR3. Each record gives: D gene, J gene, V gene, CDR3 DNA, CDR3 protein. D genes are given only for firm matches.

d_call: TRBD2
j_call: TRBJ2-7
v_call: TRBV28
cdr3_nt: TGTGCCAGCAGTTTTTTAAGCGGGAGGTACGAGCAGTACTTC
cdr3_aa: CASSFLSGRYEQYF

d_call: .
j_call: TRBJ1-4
v_call: TRBV5-5
cdr3_nt: TGTGCCAGCAGCTTTCTAAGGAGACCAACTAATGAAAAACTGTTTTTT
cdr3_aa: CASSFLRRPTNEKLFF

d_call: TRBD2
j_call: TRBJ2-4
v_call: TRBV27
cdr3_nt: TGTGCCAGCAGTCCACAGACTAGCGGGAAATACATTCAGTACTTC
cdr3_aa: CASSPQTSGKYIQYF

d_call: .
j_call: TRBJ2-7
v_call: TRBV19
cdr3_nt: TGTGCCAGTAGTATATTGGCGGGCCCTACCTACGAGCAGTACTTC
cdr3_aa: CASSILAGPTYEQYF

d_call: .
j_call: TRBJ1-1
v_call: TRBV27
cdr3_nt: TGTGCCAGCGTCCCCTTAGGGGTCGTCACTGAAGCTTTCTTT
cdr3_aa: CASVPLGVVTEAFF

d_call: .
j_call: TRBJ2-7
v_call: TRBV28
cdr3_nt: TGTGCCAGCATGCAGAACCCTTACACCTCCTACGAGCAGTACTTC
cdr3_aa: CASMQNPYTSYEQYF

d_call: .
j_call: TRBJ2-7
v_call: TRBV28
cdr3_nt: TGTGCCAGCAGTTCCCTCATAACGGCCCTCATCTACGAGCAGTACTTC
cdr3_aa: CASSSLITALIYEQYF

d_call: .
j_call: TRBJ1-2
v_call: TRBV28
cdr3_nt: TGTGCCAGCAGTTTATTGGCAGGGGCGGGCGGCTACACCTTC
cdr3_aa: CASSLLAGAGGYTF

d_call: TRBD1
j_call: TRBJ1-3
v_call: TRBV5-1
cdr3_nt: TGCGCCAGCAGCTTGAATACCGGGACAGGGGTCAGCTCTGGAAACACCATATATTTT
cdr3_aa: CASSLNTGTGVSSGNTIYF

d_call: .
j_call: TRBJ1-4
v_call: TRBV28
cdr3_nt: TGTGCCAGCAGGCGACGGACGCGGGCTAATGAAAAACTGTTTTTT
cdr3_aa: CASRRRTRANEKLFF

d_call: .
j_call: TRBJ1-5
v_call: TRBV7-8
cdr3_nt: TGTGCCAGCAGCTTATTGAGCCCCACGGATAGCAATCAGCCCCAGCATTTT
cdr3_aa: CASSLLSPTDSNQPQHF

d_call: TRBD2
j_call: TRBJ2-1
v_call: TRBV5-1
cdr3_nt: TGCGCCAGCAGCACGGGACTAGCGGGAGGGCCCAATGAGCAGTTCTTC
cdr3_aa: CASSTGLAGGPNEQFF

d_call: .
j_call: TRBJ1-1
v_call: TRBV19
cdr3_nt: TGTGCCAGTAGTATACATGAGGGCGGCCCTGAAGCTTTCTTT
cdr3_aa: CASSIHEGGPEAFF

d_call: .
j_call: TRBJ2-5
v_call: TRBV4-1
cdr3_nt: TGCGCCAGCAGCCCCCCGGGAGTCGAGACCCAGTACTTC
cdr3_aa: CASSPPGVETQYF

d_call: .
j_call: TRBJ1-5
v_call: TRBV28
cdr3_nt: TGTGCCAGCAAAGGTCTTAGCAATCAGCCCCAGCATTTT
cdr3_aa: CASKGLSNQPQHF

d_call: .
j_call: TRBJ2-1
v_call: TRBV7-9
cdr3_nt: TGTGCCAGCAGCCTGGGGCGTATGGGTTGGAATGAGCAGTTCTTC
cdr3_aa: CASSLGRMGWNEQFF

d_call: .
j_call: TRBJ2-1
v_call: TRBV27
cdr3_nt: TGTGCCAGCAGGCCTCCCGCTTCTGGGTACAATGAGCAGTTCTTC
cdr3_aa: CASRPPASGYNEQFF

d_call: .
j_call: TRBJ1-1
v_call: TRBV11-2
cdr3_nt: TGTGCCAGCAGCCTGGCCGTGCGTTACGGGAACACTGAAGCTTTCTTT
cdr3_aa: CASSLAVRYGNTEAFF

d_call: .
j_call: TRBJ2-7
v_call: TRBV19
cdr3_nt: TGTGCCAGTAGTATAGGGCGCGGAGCCTACGAGCAGTACTTC
cdr3_aa: CASSIGRGAYEQYF